Listed below are T cell receptor beta chains from one sample, sequenced in a study of T cell repertoires in cytomegalovirus infection. MiXCR, applied by TCRdb to the reads, yields one record per CDR3 protein. The sample shows 310,000 or so distinct CDR3 sequences, approximately 10% of them seen only once. Sample: PBMCs. All receptors derive from a human donor in good health (CMV status not recorded). Some clones in this sample may be carry-over from other donors' samples. CDR3s include the opening cysteine and the closing phenylalanine or tryptophan. The D gene is left open where the match is weak. The listing skips clone size in some rows; elsewhere it reads once, few, many or a size class.

v_gene	abundance	d_gene	j_gene	CDR3nt	CDR3aa
TRBV5-1	many	NA	TRBJ1-5	TGCGCCAGCAGCGAGGGCCCCAGTAAATCGAGCAATCAGCCCCAGCATTTT	CASSEGPSKSSNQPQHF
TRBV10-2	many	NA	TRBJ1-2	TGCGCCAGCAGCAACAGGCCCGGCTATGGCTACACCTTC	CASSNRPGYGYTF
TRBV7-2	many	NA	TRBJ1-4	TGTGCCAGCAGCTTAGGAGGGGGAAGGACTAATGAAAAACTGTTTTTT	CASSLGGGRTNEKLFF
TRBV18	few	TRBD2	TRBJ2-1	TGTGCCAGCTCACTCCGGGCAGCGGGGGGGCCTCTTAGCTCCTACAATGAGCAGTTCTTC	CASSLRAAGGPLSSYNEQFF
TRBV29-1	few	NA	TRBJ1-3	TGCAGCGTTGTGGCGGTGGGAATCTCTGGAAACACCATATATTTT	CSVVAVGISGNTIYF
TRBV9	many	TRBD2	TRBJ2-1	TGTGCCAGCAGCGATAGCGGGGGGGCCGAGGAGCAGTTCTTC	CASSDSGGAEEQFF
TRBV6-5	few	NA	TRBJ2-1	TGTGCCAGCGCCACGGAGGACGACTTTTACAATGAGCAGTTCTTC	CASATEDDFYNEQFF
TRBV9	many	NA	TRBJ2-5	TGTGCCAGCAGCGTAGAAGAATTGGGAGGAGAGACCCAGTACTTC	CASSVEELGGETQYF
TRBV5-5	few	TRBD1	TRBJ2-5	TGTGCCAGCAGCTTGGAAGTTGGACAGGGTCAAGAGACCCAGTACTTC	CASSLEVGQGQETQYF
TRBV5-1	many	NA	TRBJ1-2	TGCGCCAGCAGCTTGAACAGCTATGGCTACACCTTC	CASSLNSYGYTF
TRBV14	NA	NA	TRBJ2-7	TGTGCCAGCAGCCAAATCGGCAGGGGCAACGAGCAGTACTTC	CASSQIGRGNEQYF
TRBV29-1	many	NA	TRBJ1-2	TGCAGCGTTGAAGTAACAGGGTCGGGTGGCTACACCTTC	CSVEVTGSGGYTF
TRBV20-1	NA	NA	TRBJ2-3	TGCAGTGCTAGGCCAGTACAGGGTCCAGATACGCAGTATTTT	CSARPVQGPDTQYF
TRBV7-2	many	NA	TRBJ1-1	TGTGCCAGCAGCTTGGGGGGCGGGGCCTGGAACGCTGAAGCTTTCTTT	CASSLGGGAWNAEAFF
TRBV14	many	NA	TRBJ1-1	TGTGCCAGCAGCCAAGAGACAGGAAACACTGAAGCTTTCTTT	CASSQETGNTEAFF
TRBV29-1	many	NA	TRBJ2-2	TGCAGCGCCCCGGCAGGTGGCGGGGAGCTGTTTTTT	CSAPAGGGELFF
TRBV7-2	many	NA	TRBJ1-5	TGTGCCAGCAGCACGGACGGGTCGGCCCAGCATTTT	CASSTDGSAQHF
TRBV29-1	few	NA	TRBJ1-1	TGCAGCGTTGATCGGGGTATGAACACTGAAGCTTTCTTT	CSVDRGMNTEAFF
TRBV3-1	NA	NA	TRBJ2-4	TGTGCCAGCAGCCATAGGGACGGGAAAAACATTCAGTACTTC	CASSHRDGKNIQYF
TRBV20-1	NA	TRBD1	TRBJ1-4	TGCAGTGTCGAATCCGGGACAGGGCCCGATCTAGAAAAACTGTTTTTT	CSVESGTGPDLEKLFF
TRBV19	many	NA	TRBJ1-1	TGTGCCAGTACGCGGGGGCAAATTGAAGCTTTCTTT	CASTRGQIEAFF
TRBV18	many	NA	TRBJ2-6	TGTGCCAGCTCATACCCTACGACGGTCTCTGGGGCCAACGTCCTGACTTTC	CASSYPTTVSGANVLTF
TRBV9	few	TRBD2	TRBJ2-5	TGTGCCAGCAGCGTAGGAGCGGGGGGGCCTCGGGAGACCCAGTACTTC	CASSVGAGGPRETQYF
TRBV20-1	many	NA	TRBJ2-7	TGCAGTGCTAGAGATGAACAGGGGAGGTACGAGCAGTACTTC	CSARDEQGRYEQYF
TRBV6-2/TRBV6-3	many	NA	TRBJ2-1	TGTGCCAGCAGTTCTAGCAATGAGCAGTTCTTC	CASSSSNEQFF
TRBV6-4	many	TRBD2	TRBJ2-1	TGTGCCAGCAGTGACACTAGCGGGGGACACAATGAGCAGTTCTTC	CASSDTSGGHNEQFF
TRBV29-1	many	NA	TRBJ1-1	TGCAGCGTTATCGGGGAGGACACTGAAGCTTTCTTT	CSVIGEDTEAFF
TRBV5-1	many	NA	TRBJ2-5	TGCGCCAGCAGCCCAGTCGTCGGCAGGGGACAAGAGACCCAGTACTTC	CASSPVVGRGQETQYF
TRBV20-1	many	NA	TRBJ1-6	TGCAGTGCTAGTCCCCTGAGAGGAAAAAATTCACCCCTCCACTTT	CSASPLRGKNSPLHF
TRBV7-9	few	TRBD1	TRBJ1-5	TGTGCCAGCAGCGGATGGACAGGCGGCAATCAGCCCCAGCATTTT	CASSGWTGGNQPQHF
TRBV6-5	many	NA	TRBJ1-3	TGTGCCAGCAGTTACTCGTCCAAGGGGGTATCTGGAAACACCATATATTTT	CASSYSSKGVSGNTIYF
TRBV6-6	many	NA	TRBJ2-2	TGTGCCAGCAGTTACCTCCCGACAGACACCGGGGAGCTGTTTTTT	CASSYLPTDTGELFF
TRBV7-9	many	TRBD2	TRBJ2-1	TGTGCCAGCAGCGGGGGACTAGCGGGGATAAACAATGAGCAGTTCTTC	CASSGGLAGINNEQFF
TRBV28	few	NA	TRBJ1-1	TGTGCCAGCAGTTTATTAAACCAGGGGATGAGCACTGAAGCTTTCTTT	CASSLLNQGMSTEAFF
TRBV2	few	NA	TRBJ2-1	TGTGCCAGCACAACAGCCAACAATGAGCAGTTCTTC	CASTTANNEQFF
TRBV7-2	many	TRBD2	TRBJ2-5	TGTGCCAGCAGCCTGGGACTAGCGGGGGGGCCAGGGGAGACCCAGTACTTC	CASSLGLAGGPGETQYF
TRBV28	NA	TRBD1	TRBJ1-2	TGTGCCAGCAGTTCGACGGACAGGGGGATCCTTGCTGGCTACACCTTC	CASSSTDRGILAGYTF
TRBV6-2/TRBV6-3	many	NA	TRBJ2-5	TGTGCCAGCAGTTACGGCAGGCCGGAGACCCAGTACTTC	CASSYGRPETQYF
TRBV20-1	few	NA	TRBJ1-6	TGCAGTGCTAGAACGGGGAGCACAGGGAGGAATTCACCCCTCCACTTT	CSARTGSTGRNSPLHF
TRBV19	NA	NA	TRBJ1-1	TGTGCCAGTTCCACCGGCGACACAACATGGGCTGAAGCTTTCTTT	CASSTGDTTWAEAFF
TRBV20-1	NA	NA	TRBJ1-5	TGCAGTGCCGGACAGATAGGGCAGCCCCAGCATTTT	CSAGQIGQPQHF
TRBV20-1	NA	TRBD1	TRBJ1-4	TGCAGCGCAGGGGGACTGTTTTTT	CSAGGLFF
TRBV15	NA	NA	TRBJ1-5	TGTGCCACCAGCCTCTCCCCAGGCAATCAGCCCCAGCATTTT	CATSLSPGNQPQHF
TRBV20-1	NA	NA	TRBJ1-5	TGCAGTGCTAGTGCAGGGGCGGTGGGGAGCAATCAGCCCCAGCATTTT	CSASAGAVGSNQPQHF
TRBV20-1	many	NA	TRBJ2-5	TGCAGTGCTAGAGTAGTGTGGCGGGGACGCTACCAAGAGACCCAGTACTTC	CSARVVWRGRYQETQYF
TRBV6-1	many	NA	TRBJ1-5	TGTGCCAGCAGCCGCGAGGGGGTTGGCAATCAGCCCCAGCATTTT	CASSREGVGNQPQHF
TRBV28	NA	NA	TRBJ2-2	TGTGCCAGCAGAGAACAGGGTGGCACCGGGGAGCTGATTTTT	CASREQGGTGELIF
TRBV7-3	many	TRBD1	TRBJ1-2	TGTGCCAGCAGCTTAATGACAGGGGTCGGCTACACCTTC	CASSLMTGVGYTF
TRBV20-1	many	NA	TRBJ2-3	TGCAGTGCCACGGTGACGGGCGGGGGCACAGATACGCAGTATTTT	CSATVTGGGTDTQYF
TRBV12-3/TRBV12-4	many	NA	TRBJ2-5	TGTGCCAGCAGGAATTGGGACTACCAAGAGACCCAGTACTTC	CASRNWDYQETQYF
TRBV20-1	many	NA	TRBJ1-1	TGCATCTCCCTTGTGGGGGGTGGGAACACTGAAGCTTTCTTT	CISLVGGGNTEAFF
TRBV5-4	many	NA	TRBJ1-4	TGTGCCAGCAGCTCGGGACGGAATGAAAAACTGTTTTTT	CASSSGRNEKLFF
TRBV2	many	NA	TRBJ2-2	TGTGCCAGCAGATCCGCATGGGGATCCGGGGAGCTGTTTTTT	CASRSAWGSGELFF
TRBV3-1	few	NA	TRBJ2-3	TGTGCCAGCAGCCAAGATGAGCTTGTCCGGCAGTATTTT	CASSQDELVRQYF
TRBV5-4	NA	NA	TRBJ1-2	TGTGCCAGCAGCTTGAACATACAAGAGGATGGCTACACCTTC	CASSLNIQEDGYTF
TRBV20-1	many	NA	TRBJ1-2	TGCAGTGCTAGAGACGGGTTATCGGGCTACACCTTC	CSARDGLSGYTF
TRBV12-3/TRBV12-4	many	TRBD1	TRBJ2-2	TGTGCCAGCAGAGTACAGGGGTCGGGCACCGGGGAGCTGTTTTTT	CASRVQGSGTGELFF